The 17 T cell receptor beta chains below were found in one sample sequenced in a study of blood T cell repertoires in COVID-19. Using immunoSEQ multiplex PCR, the repertoire was profiled, and TCRdb retains in-frame clones only, with some absent. Among around 460,000 clones listed, around 90% were seen once. Sequencing was done on a sample of peripheral blood. These receptors were collected from a man aged 18-30 years with COVID-19, enrolled during active disease.

This clone turned up a few times. The rearrangement uses TRBV18 and TRBJ2-7; 13 bases align to TRBD2. The V segment lost 4 bases and the J segment 2 bases; nucleotides outside the gene matches: 5. The CDR3 is made up of 16 amino acids. Germline V gene sequence: CDR1 KGHSH, CDR2 LQKENI. CDR3 amino acids: CASSLTGTSGAYEQYF. For the CDR3, the DNA is TGTGCCAGCTCACTCACCGGGACTAGCGGGGCCTACGAGCAGTACTTC.

The V and J genes are TRBV4-1 and TRBJ2-5; D is unresolved. CDR1 MGHRA and CDR2 YSYEKL come from the germline V gene. This CDR3 has 16 residues. Between the trimmed V and J ends, which lost 1 base and 3 bases, there was a span of 15 bases. CDR3 DNA sequence: TGCGCCAGCAGCCAAGTCCCTGACTCCCTTAAAGAGACCCAGTACTTC. It is translated as CASSQVPDSLKETQYF.

V and J are TRBV30 and TRBJ2-7; 7 bases are shared with TRBD1. Trimming took 3 bases from V and 2 from J; bases not matched to a gene: 7. This CDR3 contains 14 residues. Germline lookup yields CDR1 GTSNPN and CDR2 SVGIG (reference sequence). The CDR3 nucleotides read TGTGCCTGGAGCCTCGGACAGGCCCCCTACGAGCAGTACTTC. Its translation: CAWSLGQAPYEQYF.

The table lists this clone with a count of one. The V gene is TRBV2, the J gene TRBJ2-5, with D maybe TRBD2 (6 bases). Germline V gene lookup returns CDR1 SNHLY and CDR2 FYNNEI. The CDR3 consists of 18 residues. V dropped 5 bases and J dropped 5 bases, with 27 bases sitting between them. CDR3 DNA sequence: TGTGCCAGCAGTCCCGGGGCGCGCACGGGGGTACTCAGGGAGACCCAGTACTTC. Its protein product is CASSPGARTGVLRETQYF.

This sequence joins TRBV7-2 and TRBJ2-1; D perhaps matches TRBD2 (6 bases). The CDR3 has 14 amino acids. Germline-derived CDR1 and CDR2 are SGHTA and FQGNSA. Trimming took off 0 bases at V and 9 bases at J, with 12 bases between the two ends. The CDR3 DNA follows: TGTGCCAGCAGCTTAGCGGGTAGCGGATTTGAGCAGTTCTTC. It encodes CASSLAGSGFEQFF.

CDR3 DNA sequence: TGTGCCAGCAGTGAAGTCTACGATAGCTATGGCTACACCTTC. Its translation is CASSEVYDSYGYTF. The chain joins TRBV6-1 to TRBJ1-2; no reliable D call. Germline CDR1 MNHNS, CDR2 SASEGT. Trimming cost V 1 base and J 4 bases, with 10 bases left between them. CDR3 length: 14 amino acids.

This clone was counted only a few times. The chain combines TRBV2 with TRBJ2-7, with 7 nucleotides matching TRBD1. The germline CDR1 and CDR2 sequences are SNHLY and FYNNEI. Trimming removed 7 bases from V and 3 bases from J; junction bases left unmatched: 6. The CDR3 extends over 13 amino acids. The DNA for the CDR3 is TGTGCCAGCACCGGACAGGCGTTCTACGAGCAGTACTTC. This translates into CASTGQAFYEQYF. Complete variable domain (other parts from reference TRBV2 and TRBJ2-7): EPEVTQTPSHQVTQMGQEVILRCVPISNHLYFYWYRQILGQKVEFLVSFYNNEISEKSEIFDDQFSVERPDGSNFTLKIRSTKLEDSAMYFCASTGQAFYEQYFGPGTRLTVT.

This chain joins TRBV27 and TRBJ2-1; TRBD2 matches at 7 bases. The CDR3 runs 14 residues. Losses at the gene ends were 3 bases for V and 5 bases for J; bases not matched to a gene: 4. Germline assignment: CDR1 MNHEY and CDR2 SMNVEV (reference sequence). CDR3 DNA sequence: TGTGCCAGCAGTTTGCGGGGGACCCACAATGAGCAGTTCTTC. This sequence encodes CASSLRGTHNEQFF.

This chain links TRBV6-5 with TRBJ2-7, with 9 bases fitting TRBD1. There are 15 residues in the CDR3. Germline V gene lookup returns CDR1 MNHEY and CDR2 SVGAGI. With V trimmed by 0 bases and J by 5 bases, 5 bases remained unmatched. Written as DNA, the CDR3 is TGTGCCAGCAGTTACTCGAGACAGGGGGGCGACGAGCAGTACTTC. This codes for CASSYSRQGGDEQYF.

There are a few counts of this clone. J is TRBJ2-3 and V is TRBV5-1; 8 bases fit TRBD2. V lost 0 bases and J lost 3; bases outside the gene matches: 6. This CDR3 is 16 amino acids long. In germline, CDR1 is SGHRS, CDR2 YFSETQ. CDR3 region: CASSLGTSRTTDTQYF. As DNA, the CDR3 is TGCGCCAGCAGCTTGGGGACTAGCCGTACGACAGATACGCAGTATTTT.

This clone was counted once. The rearrangement uses TRBV6-1 and TRBJ2-3; 8 positions agree with TRBD2. Trimming removed 5 bases from V and 2 bases from J; junction bases left unmatched: 3. The CDR3 has 14 residues. The germline gives CDR1 MNHNS, CDR2 SASEGT. Here the CDR3 DNA reads TGTGCCAGCAGTCCGGGACTAGACACAGATACGCAGTATTTT. Amino acids: CASSPGLDTDTQYF.

The V call is TRBV27, the J call TRBJ1-2, with D hard to call. V lost 7 bases and J lost 0, with 9 bases in between. There are 13 residues in the CDR3. Germline values: CDR1 MNHEY, CDR2 SMNVEV (reference sequence). CDR3 nucleotide sequence: TGTGCCAGCAAAACCGGGGCTAACTATGGCTACACCTTC. It encodes CASKTGANYGYTF.

The genes are TRBV4-1 and TRBJ2-7; maybe TRBD2 (5 bases). The CDR3 is made up of 16 amino acids. Germline CDR1 is MGHRA and CDR2 is YSYEKL. V dropped 4 bases and J dropped 3 bases, with 19 bases sitting between them. CDR3 bases: TGCGCCAGCAGCCTAACCTCGGACGGAGGAGTCTACGAGCAGTACTTC. Translating it yields CASSLTSDGGVYEQYF.

This chain joins TRBV5-4 and TRBJ2-2; 7 bases are shared with TRBD2. With V trimmed by 3 bases and J by 2 bases, 4 bases remained unmatched. The CDR3 is made up of 15 amino acids. CDR1 is SGHNT and CDR2 is YYREEE in the germline V gene (reference sequence). CDR3 region: CASSSGTINTGELFF. The DNA for the CDR3 is TGTGCCAGCAGCTCCGGGACTATCAACACCGGGGAGCTGTTTTTT.

In nucleotides, the CDR3 is TGTGCCAGCATGACCGCCCTACTACGTTTTAATTCACCCCTCCACTTT. It is translated as CASMTALLRFNSPLHF. The chain carries TRBV28 and TRBJ1-6; D is ambiguous. Trimming took 7 bases from V and 6 from J, leaving 19 bases between them. Germline V gene data show CDR1 as MDHEN and CDR2 as SYDVKM. The CDR3 sequence is 16 residues long.

The J gene is TRBJ2-7, the V gene TRBV19; TRBD1 agrees at 7 bases. Trimming took 5 bases from V and 2 from J; bases not matched to a gene: 0. Germline V gene lookup returns CDR1 LNHDA and CDR2 SQIVND (reference sequence). There are 12 residues in the CDR3. The CDR3 DNA reads as TGTGCCAGTAGTCAGGGGGCCTACGAGCAGTACTTC. It encodes CASSQGAYEQYF.

This chain joins TRBV3-1 (or the pseudogene TRBV3-2) and TRBJ2-7; D perhaps matches TRBD2 (6 bases). V shed 4 bases and J shed 3 bases, with 16 bases lying between them. The CDR3 is 15 residues long. From germline, CDR1 is LGHDT and CDR2 YNNKEL (reference sequence). This CDR3 is CASSPTPGLGYEQYF. CDR3 nucleotides: TGTGCCAGCAGCCCCACCCCGGGACTGGGCTACGAGCAGTACTTC.